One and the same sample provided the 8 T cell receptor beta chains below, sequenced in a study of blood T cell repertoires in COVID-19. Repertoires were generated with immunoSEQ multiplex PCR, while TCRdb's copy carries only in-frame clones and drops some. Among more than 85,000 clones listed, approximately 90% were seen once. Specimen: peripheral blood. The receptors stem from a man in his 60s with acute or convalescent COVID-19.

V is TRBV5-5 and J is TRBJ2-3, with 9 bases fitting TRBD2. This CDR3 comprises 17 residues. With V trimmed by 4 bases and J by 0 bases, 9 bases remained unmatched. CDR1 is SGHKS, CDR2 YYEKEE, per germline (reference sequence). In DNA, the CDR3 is TGTGCCAGCAGCCCGACGACTAGCGGAATTAGCACAGATACGCAGTATTTT. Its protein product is CASSPTTSGISTDTQYF.

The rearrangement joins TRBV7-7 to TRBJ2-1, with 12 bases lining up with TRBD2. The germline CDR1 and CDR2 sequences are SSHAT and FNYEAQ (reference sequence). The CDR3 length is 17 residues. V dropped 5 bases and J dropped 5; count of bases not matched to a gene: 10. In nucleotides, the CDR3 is TGTGCCAGCAGCGGAGGACTAGCGGGAAGCACCGACAATGAGCAGTTCTTC. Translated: CASSGGLAGSTDNEQFF.

The CDR3 bases are TGTGCCGCACGGGGGAACACTGAAGCTTTCTTT. This codes for CAARGNTEAFF. This chain uses TRBV2 with TRBJ1-1; no firm D call. The germline gives CDR1 SNHLY, CDR2 FYNNEI. V was clipped by 11 bases and J by 1 base, with 8 bases between them. The CDR3 sequence is 11 residues long.

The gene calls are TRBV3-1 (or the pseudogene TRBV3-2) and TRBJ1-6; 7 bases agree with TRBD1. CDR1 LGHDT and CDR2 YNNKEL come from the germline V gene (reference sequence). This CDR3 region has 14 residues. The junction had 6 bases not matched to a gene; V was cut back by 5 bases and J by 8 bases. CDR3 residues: CASSSGTVDSPLHF. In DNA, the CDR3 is TGTGCCAGCAGCTCTGGGACAGTGGATTCACCCCTCCACTTT.

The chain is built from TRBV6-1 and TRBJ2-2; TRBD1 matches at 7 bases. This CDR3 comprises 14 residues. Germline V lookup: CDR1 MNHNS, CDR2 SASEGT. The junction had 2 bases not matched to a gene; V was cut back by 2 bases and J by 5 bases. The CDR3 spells CASSEQGDTGELFF. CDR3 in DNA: TGTGCCAGCAGTGAACAGGGGGATACCGGGGAGCTGTTTTTT.

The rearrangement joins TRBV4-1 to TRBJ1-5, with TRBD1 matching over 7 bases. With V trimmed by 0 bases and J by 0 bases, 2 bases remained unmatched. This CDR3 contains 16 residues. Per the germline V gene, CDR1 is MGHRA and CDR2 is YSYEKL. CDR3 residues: CASSQEQGLSNQPQHF. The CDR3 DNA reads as TGCGCCAGCAGCCAAGAACAGGGGCTTAGCAATCAGCCCCAGCATTTT.

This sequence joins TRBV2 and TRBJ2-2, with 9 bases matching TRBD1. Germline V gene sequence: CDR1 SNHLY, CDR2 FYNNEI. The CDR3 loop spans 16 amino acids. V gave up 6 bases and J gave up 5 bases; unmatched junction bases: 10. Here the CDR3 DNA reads TGTGCCAGCAGCACAGGGGGCGTAGGGAGGACCGGGGAGCTGTTTTTT. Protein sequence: CASSTGGVGRTGELFF.

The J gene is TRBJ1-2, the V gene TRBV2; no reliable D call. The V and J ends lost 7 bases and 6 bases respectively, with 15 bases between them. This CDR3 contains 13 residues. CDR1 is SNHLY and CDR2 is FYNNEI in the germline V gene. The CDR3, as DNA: TGTGCCAGCACCGAGACACGTTCGGATGGCTACACCTTC. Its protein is CASTETRSDGYTF.